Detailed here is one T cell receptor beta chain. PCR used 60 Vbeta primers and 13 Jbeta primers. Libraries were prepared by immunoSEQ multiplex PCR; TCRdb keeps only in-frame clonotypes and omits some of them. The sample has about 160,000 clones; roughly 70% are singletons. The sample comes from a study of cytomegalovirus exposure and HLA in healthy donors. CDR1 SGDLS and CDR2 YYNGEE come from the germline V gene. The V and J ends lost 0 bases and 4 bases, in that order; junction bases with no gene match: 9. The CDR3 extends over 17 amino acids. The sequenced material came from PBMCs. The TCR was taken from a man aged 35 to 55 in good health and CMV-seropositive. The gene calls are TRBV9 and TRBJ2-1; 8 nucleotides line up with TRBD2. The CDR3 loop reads CASSVGLGTRLYNEQFF. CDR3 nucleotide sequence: TGTGCCAGCAGCGTAGGGTTAGGGACTAGGTTGTACAATGAGCAGTTCTTC.